This T cell receptor (beta chain) was captured in a study of post-analysis software for immune sequencing data. Study-level results: Relative to controls, patients had 4 or 5 TRBV segments at higher frequency, with TRBV5-6, TRBV5-1 and TRBV20-1 among these. Samples from a shared batch, those prepared together, strongly co-clustered by F measure.

Every TCR beta cDNA library bore unique molecular identifiers. When about 0.85 to 11 million T cells were used, they gave around 500,000 cDNA molecules. TCRdb called the PCR reads again in MiXCR, with one record for every CDR3 protein. The sample holds 750,000 to 900,000 distinct CDR3 sequences, about half seen once. The sample holds a few counts of this clonotype. Its antigen is not known. In germline, CDR1 is SGDLS, CDR2 YYNGEE. This CDR3 is built from 18 residues. V lost 4 bases to trimming and J lost 2 bases; unmatched junction nucleotides: 15. Material for sequencing was blood. The V gene is TRBV9, the J gene TRBJ1-5, with 7 bases matching TRBD1. The clonotype originates from a girl aged 5-17 years with multiple sclerosis. The DNA of the CDR3 is TGTGCCAGCAGCACCCCGGAGGAGGGGGCGAGACGCAATCAGCCCCAGCATTTT. This gives the protein CASSTPEEGARRNQPQHF. Complete variable domain (other parts from reference TRBV9 and TRBJ1-5): DSGVTQTPKHLITATGQRVTLRCSPRSGDLSVYWYQQSLDQGLQFLIQYYNGEERAKGNILERFSAQQFPDLHSELNLSSLELGDSALYFCASSTPEEGARRNQPQHFGDGTRLSIL.